Following are 18 T cell receptor beta chains from one sample sequenced in a study of a mutant IDH1 vaccine in newly diagnosed glioma. TCRdb's copy holds only in-frame clones and misses some; the assay was immunoSEQ multiplex PCR. This table has tens of thousands of clones, about 80% appearing once. These TCRs' antigens remain unknown. Indicated time point: week 23, last vaccination. Doses consisted of 300 ug of mutant IDH1 20-mer peptide each, paired with topical imiquimod. This sample comprised PBMCs, obtained from a glioma patient whose treatment included an IDH1 peptide vaccine. Every receptor here comes from a man aged 35 to 55 with glioma.

The gene calls are TRBV21-1 and TRBJ2-7; TRBD2 reflects the table's D call only, with no check against the DNA. TRBV21-1 is recorded as a pseudogene. This CDR3 has 14 residues. The CDR3 loop reads CASSSGKAAHEQYF. DNA for the CDR3: TGTGCCAGCAGCAGCGGAAAGGCAGCCCACGAGCAGTACTTC.

This clone was detected once. The CDR3 loop is CASRTGNNSPLHF. The CDR3, as DNA: TGCGCCAGCAGGACAGGGAATAATTCACCCCTCCACTTT. The chain employs TRBV5-1 and TRBJ1-6, with 7 bases fitting TRBD1. The CDR3 has 13 amino acids. Unmatched junction bases numbered 1, after V lost 5 bases and J lost 5 bases. Per germline, CDR1 SGHRS and CDR2 YFSETQ.

This chain connects TRBV20-1 to TRBJ2-3; D is undetermined. Germline CDR1 is DFQATT and CDR2 is SNEGSKA (reference sequence). The V end lost 3 bases, the J end lost 3 bases, and 4 bases lay between the germline ends. The CDR3 consists of 11 residues. The chain's CDR3 is CSASKTDTQYF. CDR3 DNA: TGCAGTGCTAGTAAGACAGATACGCAGTATTTT.

This sequence joins TRBV4-2 and TRBJ1-4; 7 bases map to TRBD1. Germline V CDR1 and CDR2: LGHNA, YNFKEQ. This CDR3 has 15 residues. J was trimmed by 5 bases and V by 0 bases; bases with no gene match: 3. The CDR3 is CASSQEGRGNEKLFF. In DNA, the CDR3 is TGTGCCAGCAGCCAAGAGGGCAGGGGGAATGAAAAACTGTTTTTT.

The chain uses TRBV18 and TRBJ1-3; the D gene is possibly TRBD1 (5 bases). This CDR3 has 14 amino acids. Germline V gene data show CDR1 as KGHSH and CDR2 as LQKENI. V was trimmed by 5 bases and J by 1 base, leaving 9 bases between them. The CDR3 DNA sequence: TGTGCCAGCTCAGCCAGGGAATCTGGAAACACCATATATTTT. This sequence encodes CASSARESGNTIYF.

V is TRBV9 and J is TRBJ1-1; no clear D gene. V dropped 0 bases and J dropped 0 bases, with 9 bases sitting between them. The CDR3 is 15 amino acids. Germline assignment: CDR1 SGDLS and CDR2 YYNGEE. The CDR3 reads CASSVGEGLNTEAFF. The CDR3 nucleotides read TGTGCCAGCAGCGTAGGCGAGGGCTTGAACACTGAAGCTTTCTTT.

The chain combines TRBV11-3 with TRBJ2-3; D might be TRBD1 (8 bases). Germline CDR1 is SGHNT and CDR2 is YENEEA. Trimming shortened V by 1 base and J by 0 bases, and 17 bases separated the two germline ends. The length of the CDR3 is 18 residues. CDR3 in amino acids: CASSLAQGGTASTDTQYF. The CDR3 DNA follows: TGTGCCAGCAGCTTAGCACAGGGGGGGACCGCTAGCACAGATACGCAGTATTTT.

In nucleotides, the CDR3 is TGTGCCAGCAGCCTCTCTTATACGCAGTATTTT. Encoded protein: CASSLSYTQYF. This rearrangement joins TRBV5-4 to TRBJ2-3; no clear D gene. CDR3 length: 11 amino acids. The V and J ends lost 4 bases and 7 bases respectively, with 7 bases between them. Germline V gene sequence: CDR1 SGHNT, CDR2 YYREEE (reference sequence).

The chain uses TRBV5-4 and TRBJ2-3; D gene ambiguous. V shed 3 bases and J shed 2 bases, with 7 bases lying between them. The CDR3 runs 13 residues. The V gene's germline CDR1 is SGHNT and CDR2 YYREEE (reference sequence). The CDR3 loop is CASSSEPTDTQYF. For the CDR3, the DNA is TGTGCCAGCAGCTCCGAACCCACAGATACGCAGTATTTT.

The chain uses TRBV6-5 and TRBJ1-1, with D unclear. The CDR3 spans 13 residues. V lost 4 bases, J lost 3 bases, and 9 bases lay in between. Germline V lookup: CDR1 MNHEY, CDR2 SVGAGI. CDR3 bases: TGTGCCAGCAGTTCCGGATGGGACACTGAAGCTTTCTTT. The encoded protein is CASSSGWDTEAFF.

The chain recombines TRBV19 with TRBJ1-4, with D tentatively TRBD1 (5 bases). The germline CDR1 and CDR2 sequences are LNHDA and SQIVND (reference sequence). V was shortened by 3 bases and J by 8 bases, with 7 bases between the two germline ends. The CDR3 runs 12 residues. The chain's CDR3 is CASSIEGEKLFF. For the CDR3, the DNA is TGTGCCAGTAGTATCGAGGGGGAAAAACTGTTTTTT. Combining the CDR3 with reference TRBV19 and TRBJ1-4 gives the whole variable domain DGGITQSPKYLFRKEGQNVTLSCEQNLNHDAMYWYRQDPGQGLRLIYYSQIVNDFQKGDIAEGYSVSREKKESFPLTVTSAQKNPTAFYLCASSIEGEKLFFGSGTQLSVL.

V usage is TRBV5-4 and J usage is TRBJ2-7, with 7 positions matching TRBD1. CDR3 length: 14 residues. The V gene's germline CDR1 is SGHNT and CDR2 YYREEE (reference sequence). Trimming cost V 5 bases and J 4 bases; bases outside gene matches: 9. CDR3 sequence: CASSSGTDYYEQYF. CDR3 coding DNA: TGTGCCAGCAGTTCCGGGACAGATTATTACGAGCAGTACTTC.

This sequence joins TRBV29-1 and TRBJ1-6; D is unresolved. The CDR3 loop spans 15 amino acids. CDR1 SQVTM and CDR2 ANQGSEA come from the germline V gene. Trimming left V 6 bases short and J 0 bases short, with 12 bases between. CDR3 loop: CSVKTASSYNSPLHF. CDR3 DNA: TGCAGCGTGAAGACTGCTAGCTCCTATAATTCACCCCTCCACTTT. The full variable domain, its missing parts supplied by reference TRBV29-1 and TRBJ1-6, is SAVISQKPSRDICQRGTSLTIQCQVDSQVTMMFWYRQQPGQSLTLIATANQGSEATYESGFVIDKFPISRPNLTFSTLTVSNMSPEDSSIYLCSVKTASSYNSPLHFGNGTRLTVT.

V is TRBV6-5 and J is TRBJ1-5, with TRBD1 identical over 9 bases. CDR3 length: 15 amino acids. Germline values: CDR1 MNHEY, CDR2 SVGAGI. V gave up 2 bases and J gave up 7 bases; unmatched junction bases: 6. As DNA, the CDR3 is TGTGCCAGCAGTTACGACGGGACAGGGAACCAGCCCCAGCATTTT. Amino acid sequence: CASSYDGTGNQPQHF.

The chain recombines TRBV7-2 with TRBJ2-1; D possibly corresponds to TRBD1 (5 bases). CDR1 is SGHTA, CDR2 FQGNSA, per germline. V was cut by 5 bases and J by 4 bases, with 12 bases left in between. The CDR3 has 14 residues. CDR3 loop: CASSPGQTYNEQFF. The CDR3 nucleotides are TGTGCCAGCAGCCCTGGACAAACATACAATGAGCAGTTCTTC.

The chain couples TRBV2 to TRBJ2-7; TRBD1 matches 8 bases. The V segment lost 6 bases and the J segment 3 bases; nucleotides outside the gene matches: 7. Germline V gene sequence: CDR1 SNHLY, CDR2 FYNNEI. CDR3 length: 14 residues. The CDR3 coding sequence is TGTGCCAGCAGCGCGGTAGGACAGGGCTACGAGCAGTACTTC. Protein product: CASSAVGQGYEQYF.

The chain links TRBV4-1 to TRBJ2-2, with TRBD2 matching 7 bases. The ends lost 8 bases at V and 1 base at J; junction bases unmatched: 7. The CDR3 covers 15 residues. The germline gives CDR1 MGHRA, CDR2 YSYEKL. The CDR3 reads CASRRIAGNTGELFF. CDR3 nucleotides: TGCGCCAGCCGCAGGATAGCGGGGAACACCGGGGAGCTGTTTTTT.

This clone was detected only a few times. The V and J genes are TRBV25-1 and TRBJ1-2, with D possibly TRBD1 on 5 matching bases. The CDR3 totals 13 residues. Trimming left V 2 bases short and J 8 bases short, with 12 bases between. Looked up from germline, CDR1 is MGHDK and CDR2 is SYGVNS. For the CDR3, the DNA is TGTGCCAGCAGTGAACCAGGGCGTCGAGGCTACACCTTC. Translating it yields CASSEPGRRGYTF.